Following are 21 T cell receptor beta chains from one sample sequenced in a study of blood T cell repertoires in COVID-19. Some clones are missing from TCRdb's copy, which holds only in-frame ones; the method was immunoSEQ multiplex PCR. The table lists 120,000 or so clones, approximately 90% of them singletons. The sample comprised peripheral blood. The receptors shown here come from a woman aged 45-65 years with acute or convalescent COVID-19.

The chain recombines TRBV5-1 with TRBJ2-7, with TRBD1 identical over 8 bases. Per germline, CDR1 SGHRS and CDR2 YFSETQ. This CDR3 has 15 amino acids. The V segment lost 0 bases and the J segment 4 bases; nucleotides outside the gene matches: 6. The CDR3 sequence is CASSLGDRSPYEQYF. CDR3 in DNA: TGCGCCAGCAGCTTGGGGGACAGGAGCCCTTACGAGCAGTACTTC.

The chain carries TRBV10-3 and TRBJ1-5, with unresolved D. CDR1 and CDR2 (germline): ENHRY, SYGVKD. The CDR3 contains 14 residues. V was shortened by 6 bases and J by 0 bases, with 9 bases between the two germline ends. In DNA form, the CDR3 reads TGTGCCATCAGGGGCCAAGATAGCAATCAGCCCCAGCATTTT. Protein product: CAIRGQDSNQPQHF.

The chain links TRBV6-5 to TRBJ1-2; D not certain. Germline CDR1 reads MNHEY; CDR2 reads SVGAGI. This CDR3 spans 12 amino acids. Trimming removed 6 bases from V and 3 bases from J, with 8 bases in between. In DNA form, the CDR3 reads TGTGCCAGCAGGTCAGGTCACTATGGCTACACCTTC. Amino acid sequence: CASRSGHYGYTF.

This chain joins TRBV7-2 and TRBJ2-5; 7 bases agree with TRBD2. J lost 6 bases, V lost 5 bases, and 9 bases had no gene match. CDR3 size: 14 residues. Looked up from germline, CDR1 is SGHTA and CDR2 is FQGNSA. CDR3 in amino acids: CASSTAGNFQTQYF. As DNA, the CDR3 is TGTGCCAGCAGCACAGCGGGGAATTTCCAGACCCAGTACTTC.

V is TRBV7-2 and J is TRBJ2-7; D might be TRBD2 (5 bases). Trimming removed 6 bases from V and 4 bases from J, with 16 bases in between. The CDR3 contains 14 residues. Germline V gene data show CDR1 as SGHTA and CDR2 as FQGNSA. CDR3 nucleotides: TGTGCCAGCAGAGCGGCGGGCTCCGGGTACGAGCAGTACTTC. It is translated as CASRAAGSGYEQYF. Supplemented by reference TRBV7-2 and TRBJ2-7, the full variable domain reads GAGVSQSPSNKVTEKGKDVELRCDPISGHTALYWYRQSLGQGLEFLIYFQGNSAPDKSGLPSDRFSAERTGGSVSTLTIQRTQQEDSAVYLCASRAAGSGYEQYFGPGTRLTVT.

The CDR3 DNA sequence: TGTGCCAGCAGTTTTAGGACAGGACCCTACGAGCAGTACTTC. Protein sequence: CASSFRTGPYEQYF. The chain is built from TRBV25-1 and TRBJ2-7, with 7 bases matching TRBD1. From germline, CDR1 is MGHDK and CDR2 SYGVNS. V was clipped by 5 bases and J by 2 bases; unmatched bases: 6. This CDR3 has 14 amino acids.

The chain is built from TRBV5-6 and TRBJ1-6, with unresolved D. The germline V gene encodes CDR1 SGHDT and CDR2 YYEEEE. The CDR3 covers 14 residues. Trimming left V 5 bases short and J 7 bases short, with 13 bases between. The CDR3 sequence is CASSPTGRNSPLHF. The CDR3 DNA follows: TGTGCCAGCAGTCCTACGGGTAGGAATTCACCCCTCCACTTT.

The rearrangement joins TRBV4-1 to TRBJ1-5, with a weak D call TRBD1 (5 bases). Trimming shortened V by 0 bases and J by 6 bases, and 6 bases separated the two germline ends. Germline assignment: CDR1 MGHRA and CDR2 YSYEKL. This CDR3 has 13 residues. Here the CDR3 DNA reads TGCGCCAGCAGCCAAGACAGGGCTCAGCCCCAGCATTTT. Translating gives CASSQDRAQPQHF.

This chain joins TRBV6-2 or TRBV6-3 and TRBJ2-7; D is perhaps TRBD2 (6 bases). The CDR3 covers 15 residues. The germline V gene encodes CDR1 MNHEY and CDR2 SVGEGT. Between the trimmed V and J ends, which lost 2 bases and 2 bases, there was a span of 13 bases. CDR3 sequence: CASSYGRPVAYEQYF. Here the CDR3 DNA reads TGTGCCAGCAGTTACGGGAGGCCCGTCGCCTACGAGCAGTACTTC.

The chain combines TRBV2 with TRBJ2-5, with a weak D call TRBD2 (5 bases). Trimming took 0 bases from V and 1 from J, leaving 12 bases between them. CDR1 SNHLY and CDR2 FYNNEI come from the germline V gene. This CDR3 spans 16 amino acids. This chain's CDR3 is CASSEASTGSQETQYF. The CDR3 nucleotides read TGTGCCAGCAGTGAAGCGAGCACGGGGAGCCAAGAGACCCAGTACTTC.

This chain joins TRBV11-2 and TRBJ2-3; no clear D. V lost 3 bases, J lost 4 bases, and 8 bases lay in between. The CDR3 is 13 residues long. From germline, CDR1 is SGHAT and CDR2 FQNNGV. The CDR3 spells CASSFTVADTQYF. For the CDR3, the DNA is TGTGCCAGCAGCTTCACGGTCGCAGATACGCAGTATTTT.

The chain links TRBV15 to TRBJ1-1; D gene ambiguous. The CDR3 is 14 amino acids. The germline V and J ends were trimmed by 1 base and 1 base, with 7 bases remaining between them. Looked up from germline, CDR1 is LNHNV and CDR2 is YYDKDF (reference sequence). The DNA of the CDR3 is TGTGCCACCAGCAGAGGGGCTGGGAACACTGAAGCTTTCTTT. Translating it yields CATSRGAGNTEAFF.

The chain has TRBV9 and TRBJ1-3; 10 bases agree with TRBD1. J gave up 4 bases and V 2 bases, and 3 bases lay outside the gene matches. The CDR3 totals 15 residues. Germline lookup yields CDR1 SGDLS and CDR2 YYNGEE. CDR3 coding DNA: TGTGCCAGCAGCGTGGACAGGGGGTACGGAAACACCATATATTTT. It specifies CASSVDRGYGNTIYF.

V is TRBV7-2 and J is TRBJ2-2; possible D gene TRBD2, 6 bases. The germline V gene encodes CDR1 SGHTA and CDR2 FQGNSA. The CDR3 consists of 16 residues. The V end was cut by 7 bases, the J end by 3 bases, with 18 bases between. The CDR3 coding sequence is TGTGCCAGCACCCAGACCCGGGACTCCTACACCGGGGAGCTGTTTTTT. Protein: CASTQTRDSYTGELFF. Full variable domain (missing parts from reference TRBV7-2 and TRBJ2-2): GAGVSQSPSNKVTEKGKDVELRCDPISGHTALYWYRQSLGQGLEFLIYFQGNSAPDKSGLPSDRFSAERTGGSVSTLTIQRTQQEDSAVYLCASTQTRDSYTGELFFGEGSRLTVL.

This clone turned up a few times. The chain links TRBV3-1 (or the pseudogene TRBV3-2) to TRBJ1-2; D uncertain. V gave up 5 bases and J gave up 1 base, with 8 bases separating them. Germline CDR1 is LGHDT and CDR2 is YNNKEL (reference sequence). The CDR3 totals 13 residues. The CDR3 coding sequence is TGTGCCAGCAGCTTACACTATAACTATGGCTACACCTTC. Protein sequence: CASSLHYNYGYTF.

The CDR3: CASSFLSSHTYGYTF. For the CDR3, the DNA is TGTGCCAGCAGTTTTTTATCGTCCCACACCTATGGCTACACCTTC. V and J are TRBV27 and TRBJ1-2; D gene ambiguous. The V gene lost 3 bases and the J gene lost 4 bases, with 15 bases spanning the gap. Germline assignment: CDR1 MNHEY and CDR2 SMNVEV (reference sequence). The CDR3 sequence is 15 residues long.

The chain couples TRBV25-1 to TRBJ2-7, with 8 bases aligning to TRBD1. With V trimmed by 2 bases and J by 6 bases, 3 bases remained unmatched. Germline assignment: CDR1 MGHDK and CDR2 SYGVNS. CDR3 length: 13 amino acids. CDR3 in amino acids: CASSEQGAFEQYF. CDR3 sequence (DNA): TGTGCCAGCAGTGAACAGGGGGCATTCGAGCAGTACTTC.

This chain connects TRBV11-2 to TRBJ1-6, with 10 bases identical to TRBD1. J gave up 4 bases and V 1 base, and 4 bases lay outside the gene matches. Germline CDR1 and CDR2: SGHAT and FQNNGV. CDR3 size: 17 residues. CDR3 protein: CASSLVGQGRYNSPLHF. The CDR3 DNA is TGTGCCAGCAGCTTAGTGGGACAGGGGCGGTATAATTCACCCCTCCACTTT.

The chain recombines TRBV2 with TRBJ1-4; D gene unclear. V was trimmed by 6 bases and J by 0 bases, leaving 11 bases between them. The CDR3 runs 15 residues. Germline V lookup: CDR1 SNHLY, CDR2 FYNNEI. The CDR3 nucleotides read TGTGCCAGCAGGGAATACAGTGCAACTAATGAAAAACTGTTTTTT. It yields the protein CASREYSATNEKLFF.

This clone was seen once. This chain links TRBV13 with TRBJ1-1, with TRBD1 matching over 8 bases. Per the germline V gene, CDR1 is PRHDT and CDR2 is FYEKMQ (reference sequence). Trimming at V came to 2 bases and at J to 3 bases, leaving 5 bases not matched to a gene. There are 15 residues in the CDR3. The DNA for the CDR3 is TGTGCCAGCAGCTTATTCAGGGGGCTGGACACTGAAGCTTTCTTT. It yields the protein CASSLFRGLDTEAFF.

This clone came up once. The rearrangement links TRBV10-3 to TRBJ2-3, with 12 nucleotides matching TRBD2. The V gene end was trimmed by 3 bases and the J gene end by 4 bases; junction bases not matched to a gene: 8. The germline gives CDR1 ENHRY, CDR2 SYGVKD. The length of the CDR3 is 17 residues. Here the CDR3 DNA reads TGTGCCATCAGTGATGGACTAGCGGGGCCCCACGCAGATACGCAGTATTTT. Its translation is CAISDGLAGPHADTQYF.